The 26 T cell receptor beta chains below all came from one sample that was sequenced in a study of T cell responses to AZD1222 COVID-19 vaccine. The assay was immunoSEQ multiplex PCR, and TCRdb's table has in-frame clones only and misses some. The data show about 120,000 clones, 90% seen once. The sequenced sample was peripheral blood, obtained on day 0 of AZD1222 vaccination. The receptors here all came from an adult in good health.

The J gene is TRBJ2-3, the V gene TRBV6-1; weak D call: TRBD2 (6 bases). CDR1 is MNHNS, CDR2 SASEGT, per germline. Trimming cost V 0 bases and J 6 bases, with 16 bases left between them. The CDR3 length is 16 residues. This CDR3 is CASSEAWSTAGDTQYF. The CDR3 DNA reads TGTGCCAGCAGTGAAGCCTGGTCGACGGCGGGGGATACGCAGTATTTT.

This rearrangement joins TRBV6-2 or TRBV6-3 to TRBJ1-6, with TRBD1 as a possible D gene (6 bases). This CDR3 spans 15 amino acids. With 2 bases removed from V and 10 bases from J, the gap between germline ends came to 15 bases. The germline V gene encodes CDR1 MNHEY and CDR2 SVGEGT. As DNA, the CDR3 is TGTGCCAGCAGTTACCGGCAGGGGTGGCTATCACCCCTCCACTTT. It encodes CASSYRQGWLSPLHF.

This clone was recorded a few times. V and J are TRBV10-3 and TRBJ2-7; D is perhaps TRBD1 or TRBD2 (5 bases each). Deletions cut 3 bases from V and 2 bases from J, with 8 bases between. CDR3 length: 13 amino acids. The germline V gene has CDR1 ENHRY and CDR2 SYGVKD. Here the CDR3 reads CAISEPGPYEQYF. CDR3 coding DNA: TGTGCCATCAGTGAACCGGGGCCCTACGAGCAGTACTTC.

The chain employs TRBV29-1 and TRBJ1-2, with D hard to call. Trimming took 6 bases from V and 4 from J, leaving 12 bases between them. This CDR3 comprises 12 residues. Germline CDR1 reads SQVTM; CDR2 reads ANQGSEA. CDR3: CSVRLSLYGYTF. The CDR3 region has the DNA TGCAGCGTGCGCCTATCCCTCTATGGCTACACCTTC. The complete variable domain, with remaining parts taken from reference TRBV29-1 and TRBJ1-2, reads SAVISQKPSRDICQRGTSLTIQCQVDSQVTMMFWYRQQPGQSLTLIATANQGSEATYESGFVIDKFPISRPNLTFSTLTVSNMSPEDSSIYLCSVRLSLYGYTFGSGTRLTVV.

The rearrangement links TRBV18 to TRBJ1-4, with D hard to call. CDR1 is KGHSH, CDR2 LQKENI, per germline. This CDR3 is built from 14 residues. Trimming cost V 6 bases and J 7 bases, with 15 bases left between them. The CDR3 reads CASSRGKTGEKLFF. The CDR3 DNA reads as TGTGCCAGCTCGCGGGGAAAGACGGGTGAAAAACTGTTTTTT.

The rearrangement links TRBV7-9 to TRBJ2-5; either TRBD1 or TRBD2 may supply D (5 bases each). The CDR3 contains 14 residues. The germline CDR1 and CDR2 sequences are SEHNR and FQNEAQ (reference sequence). Trimming removed 5 bases at V and 4 bases at J, with 14 bases between. The CDR3 is CASSRGRRGETQYF. DNA for the CDR3: TGTGCCAGCAGCCGGGGACGGAGAGGAGAGACCCAGTACTTC.

The chain couples TRBV11-2 to TRBJ2-3; no firm D call. The germline V gene has CDR1 SGHAT and CDR2 FQNNGV. With 6 bases removed from V and 2 bases from J, the gap between germline ends came to 12 bases. This CDR3 comprises 14 residues. The CDR3 region is CASRRPASTDTQYF. Here the CDR3 DNA reads TGTGCCAGCAGACGACCAGCCTCCACAGATACGCAGTATTTT.

This chain joins TRBV3-1 (or the pseudogene TRBV3-2) and TRBJ1-1, with no clear D. The CDR3 is made up of 16 amino acids. Germline V lookup: CDR1 LGHDT, CDR2 YNNKEL (reference sequence). The germline V and J ends were trimmed by 2 bases and 0 bases, with 13 bases remaining between them. CDR3 in amino acids: CASSQRARGLNTEAFF. CDR3 bases: TGTGCCAGCAGCCAACGGGCGAGAGGGTTGAACACTGAAGCTTTCTTT.

This clone was detected only a few times. DNA for the CDR3: TGTGCCAGCAGCGTTTCCAGGGCCGGAGGTCACACTGAAGCTTTCTTT. It specifies CASSVSRAGGHTEAFF. This chain joins TRBV9 and TRBJ1-1; perhaps TRBD1 as D (5 bases). The germline V gene has CDR1 SGDLS and CDR2 YYNGEE. Trimming left V 2 bases short and J 3 bases short, with 17 bases between. The CDR3 is 16 amino acids.

The chain joins TRBV5-4 to TRBJ1-3; no firm D call. Trimming took 0 bases from V and 0 from J, leaving 16 bases between them. The CDR3 is 18 residues long. Germline CDR1 and CDR2: SGHNT and YYREEE (reference sequence). CDR3 protein: CASSLDPIGPFSGNTIYF. The CDR3 region has the DNA TGTGCCAGCAGCTTGGACCCAATCGGGCCGTTCTCTGGAAACACCATATATTTT.

This rearrangement joins TRBV6-4 to TRBJ2-1, with TRBD2 identical over 12 bases. CDR3 length equals 16 residues. The ends lost 6 bases at V and 1 base at J; junction bases unmatched: 4. In germline, CDR1 is MRHNA, CDR2 SNTAGT. Here the CDR3 reads CASSLAGGPSYNEQFF. The CDR3 nucleotides are TGTGCCAGCAGCCTAGCGGGGGGGCCTTCCTACAATGAGCAGTTCTTC.

The V and J genes are TRBV28 and TRBJ1-3; no clear D. The germline gives CDR1 MDHEN, CDR2 SYDVKM. The CDR3 runs to 13 residues. V lost 8 bases and J 0 bases, leaving 8 bases between the germline ends. For the CDR3, the DNA is TGTGCCAGCGCCGGAAACTCTGGAAACACCATATATTTT. Translated, it gives CASAGNSGNTIYF.

The rearrangement links TRBV5-1 to TRBJ2-3; 7 bases are a match to TRBD2. This CDR3 has 15 residues. CDR1 and CDR2 from the germline V gene are SGHRS and YFSETQ. Losses at the gene ends were 0 bases for V and 5 bases for J; bases not matched to a gene: 6. This CDR3 reads CASSLVRGDRDTQYF. For the CDR3, the DNA is TGCGCCAGCAGCTTGGTCCGGGGGGATCGAGATACGCAGTATTTT.

The chain has TRBV6-5 and TRBJ1-6; TRBD1 matches at 8 bases. The CDR3 loop spans 15 amino acids. Unmatched junction bases numbered 4, after V lost 2 bases and J lost 7 bases. CDR1 is MNHEY and CDR2 is SVGAGI in the germline V gene. CDR3 region: CASSYGTGGNSPLHF. DNA for the CDR3: TGTGCCAGCAGTTACGGTACAGGGGGGAATTCACCCCTCCACTTT.

This chain joins TRBV2 and TRBJ2-3; 10 bases match TRBD1. V lost 7 bases and J lost 6; bases outside the gene matches: 7. The CDR3 has 14 amino acids. From germline, CDR1 is SNHLY and CDR2 FYNNEI. The CDR3 DNA reads as TGTGCCAGCAATGGACAGGGGGTCAGGGATACGCAGTATTTT. Translated, it gives CASNGQGVRDTQYF.

V and J are TRBV6-1 and TRBJ1-5; D gene uncertain. There are 16 residues in the CDR3. V was clipped by 0 bases and J by 4 bases, with 13 bases between them. Germline V CDR1 and CDR2: MNHNS, SASEGT. The CDR3 bases are TGTGCCAGCAGTGAAGCGTTCTGGGTTCGGAATCAGCCCCAGCATTTT. Translation: CASSEAFWVRNQPQHF.

CDR3: CASSIGTGNYGYTF. Here the CDR3 DNA reads TGTGCCAGTAGTATAGGGACAGGGAACTATGGCTACACCTTC. The chain combines TRBV19 with TRBJ1-2; 8 bases fit TRBD1. V dropped 1 base and J dropped 2; count of bases not matched to a gene: 0. Germline V gives CDR1 LNHDA, CDR2 SQIVND (reference sequence). The CDR3 covers 14 residues.

The genes are TRBV15 and TRBJ1-2, with D possibly being TRBD1 (6 bases). The CDR3 sequence is 14 residues long. Per the germline V gene, CDR1 is LNHNV and CDR2 is YYDKDF (reference sequence). V lost 8 bases, J lost 7 bases, and 20 bases lay in between. CDR3 coding DNA: TGTGCCACCGGGATAAGGGGGGCGCGAGGTGGCTACACCTTC. Amino acid sequence: CATGIRGARGGYTF.

The chain carries TRBV7-2 and TRBJ2-5; TRBD2 agrees at 14 bases. The V gene's germline CDR1 is SGHTA and CDR2 FQGNSA. The CDR3 loop spans 17 amino acids. V was clipped by 5 bases and J by 6 bases; unmatched bases: 11. CDR3 in DNA: TGTGCCAGCAGCCCACCAGTAGGGACTAGCGGGGGAAAGACCCAGTACTTC. The encoded protein is CASSPPVGTSGGKTQYF.

The J gene is TRBJ1-5, the V gene TRBV28; no clear D. The CDR3 extends over 15 amino acids. V dropped 3 bases and J dropped 6 bases, with 15 bases sitting between them. The V gene's germline CDR1 is MDHEN and CDR2 SYDVKM. The CDR3: CASSLVRSYSQPQHF. As DNA, the CDR3 is TGTGCCAGCAGTTTGGTCCGGAGTTATAGTCAGCCCCAGCATTTT.

The rearrangement joins TRBV19 to TRBJ2-2; no clear D. Per the germline V gene, CDR1 is LNHDA and CDR2 is SQIVND (reference sequence). V was clipped by 1 base and J by 1 base, with 4 bases between them. The CDR3 has 14 amino acids. The CDR3 region is CASSIVGNTGELFF. The CDR3 coding sequence is TGTGCCAGTAGTATAGTTGGGAACACCGGGGAGCTGTTTTTT.

This clone was recorded only once. CDR3 amino acids: CASSQDSAGAYEQYF. The CDR3 nucleotides read TGTGCCAGCAGCCAAGATTCAGCCGGGGCCTACGAGCAGTACTTC. This chain links TRBV3-1 (or the pseudogene TRBV3-2) with TRBJ2-7; tentative D call: TRBD2 (5 bases). Trimming pared 0 bases from V and 2 bases from J, leaving 11 bases between. The V gene's germline CDR1 is LGHDT and CDR2 YNNKEL (reference sequence). The CDR3 runs to 15 residues.

The chain combines TRBV5-1 with TRBJ1-6; a possible D gene is TRBD1 (5 bases). The V gene's germline CDR1 is SGHRS and CDR2 YFSETQ. The V end was cut by 4 bases, the J end by 13 bases, with 24 bases between. The CDR3 is 16 amino acids. In DNA form, the CDR3 reads TGCGCCAGCAGCAGCGGATTAGACAGATTTGTGGCTCCCCTCCACTTT. Its protein is CASSSGLDRFVAPLHF.

The V call is TRBV6-6, the J call TRBJ1-1; D is uncertain. CDR1 and CDR2 from the germline V gene are MNHNY and SVGAGI (reference sequence). Trimming removed 2 bases from V and 5 bases from J, with 3 bases in between. The CDR3 sequence is 11 residues long. The CDR3 nucleotides read TGTGCCAGCAGTTACACTACTGAAGCTTTCTTT. Protein: CASSYTTEAFF.

The rearrangement joins TRBV7-2 to TRBJ2-5; possibly TRBD1 for D (6 bases). The V end lost 5 bases, the J end lost 5 bases, and 15 bases lay between the germline ends. This CDR3 is 14 amino acids long. Germline values: CDR1 SGHTA, CDR2 FQGNSA. CDR3 in amino acids: CASSDFRGSETQYF. The CDR3 coding sequence is TGTGCCAGCAGCGACTTCAGGGGTTCTGAGACCCAGTACTTC.

The chain employs TRBV6-5 and TRBJ1-1; D possibly corresponds to TRBD1 (6 bases). The germline gives CDR1 MNHEY, CDR2 SVGAGI. This CDR3 spans 15 amino acids. Trimming pared 4 bases from V and 0 bases from J, leaving 12 bases between. The CDR3 reads CASSFRTELNTEAFF. In nucleotides, the CDR3 is TGTGCCAGCAGTTTCCGGACAGAACTGAACACTGAAGCTTTCTTT.